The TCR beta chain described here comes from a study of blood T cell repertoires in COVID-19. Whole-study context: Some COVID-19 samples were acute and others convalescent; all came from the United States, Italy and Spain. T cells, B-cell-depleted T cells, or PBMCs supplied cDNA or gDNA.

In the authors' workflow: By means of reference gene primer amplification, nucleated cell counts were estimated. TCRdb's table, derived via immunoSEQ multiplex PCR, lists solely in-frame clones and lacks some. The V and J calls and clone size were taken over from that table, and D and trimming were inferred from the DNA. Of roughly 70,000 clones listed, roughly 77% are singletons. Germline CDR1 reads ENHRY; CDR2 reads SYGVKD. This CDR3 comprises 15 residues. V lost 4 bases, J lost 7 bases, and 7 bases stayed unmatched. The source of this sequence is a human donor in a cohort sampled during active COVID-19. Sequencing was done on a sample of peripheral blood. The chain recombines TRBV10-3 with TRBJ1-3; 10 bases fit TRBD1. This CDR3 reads CAISGPGQGTNTIYF. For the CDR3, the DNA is TGTGCCATCAGTGGACCGGGACAGGGGACGAACACCATATATTTT.